This TCR beta chain was sequenced during a study of shared clonotypes between healthy human individuals. Findings of the study overall: The study found lower generation probabilities in non-shared clonotypes than in those shared by all four donors. Shared clonotypes: roughly 4.5% naive CD4, around 3.7% naive CD8, about 2.5% memory CD4, approximately 0.37% memory CD8. Despite large depth, rarefaction showed incomplete sorted-subset sequencing.

Germline V gene lookup returns CDR1 MGHDK and CDR2 SYGVNS. The V end lost 4 bases, the J end lost 2 bases, and 8 bases lay between the germline ends. CDR3 size: 14 residues. Concerning this clone itself: What it binds is not known.

DNA at about 210 ng, roughly 30,000 T cell genomes, went into sorted-subset replicate PCRs. Sequencing was performed with immunoSEQ multiplex PCR; in TCRdb, only in-frame clones are kept and a portion is missing. The sample includes some 2 million clones, 85% to 95% of them seen just once. The rearrangement uses TRBV25-1 and TRBJ2-2, with D possibly being TRBD1 (5 bases). The origin of this receptor is a man aged 18-30 years in good health. The sample taken for sequencing was naive CD4+ T cells sorted from blood. This sample's subset: CD45RA+ positively selected. CDR3 amino acids: CASSVQGNTGELFF. CDR3 nucleotides: TGTGCCAGCAGTGTGCAGGGTAACACCGGGGAGCTGTTTTTT.